The sequence of this TCR beta chain was determined in a study of cytomegalovirus exposure and HLA in healthy donors. J lost 6 bases, V lost 5 bases, and 4 bases had no gene match. The CDR3 consists of 15 residues. The germline V gene encodes CDR1 SGHAT and CDR2 FQNNGV. It was with 60 Vbeta and 13 Jbeta primers that the PCR ran. Profiling relied on immunoSEQ multiplex PCR, and the TCRdb table lists in-frame clones only, not all of them. The data contain 130,000 to 150,000 clones, less than 90% of them singletons. A remark on this clone: The antigen remains undetermined.

Whole-study findings and limits: Relative to equally common others, HLA-associated TCR beta chains showed greater clonal expansion in a later analysis.

This TCR was sampled from a boy between 2 and 10 years old in good health and CMV-seronegative. What was sequenced was PBMCs. The chain carries TRBV11-2 and TRBJ2-1, with 13 bases fitting TRBD2. The CDR3 coding sequence is TGTGCCAGCAGCCCCCGACTAGCGGGAGGCAATGAGCAGTTCTTC. Protein: CASSPRLAGGNEQFF.